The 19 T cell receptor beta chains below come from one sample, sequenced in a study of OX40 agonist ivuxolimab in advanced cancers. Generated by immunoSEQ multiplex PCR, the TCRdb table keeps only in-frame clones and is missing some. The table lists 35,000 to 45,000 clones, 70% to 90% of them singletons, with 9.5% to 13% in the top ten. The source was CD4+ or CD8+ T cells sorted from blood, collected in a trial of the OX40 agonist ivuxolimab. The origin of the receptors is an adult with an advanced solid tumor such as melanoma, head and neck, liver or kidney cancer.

As DNA, the CDR3 is TGTGCCAGCAGTTTACCGGGACAGGGACTTAACACTGAAGCTTTCTTT. Protein sequence: CASSLPGQGLNTEAFF. The chain is built from TRBV28 and TRBJ1-1; 9 bases map to TRBD1. With V trimmed by 2 bases and J by 2 bases, 6 bases remained unmatched. The germline V gene has CDR1 MDHEN and CDR2 SYDVKM. The CDR3 is 16 residues long.

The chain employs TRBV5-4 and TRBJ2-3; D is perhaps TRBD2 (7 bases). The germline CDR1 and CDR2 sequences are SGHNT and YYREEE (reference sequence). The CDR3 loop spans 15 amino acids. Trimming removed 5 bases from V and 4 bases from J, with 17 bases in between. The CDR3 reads CASRVDGGGPDTQYF. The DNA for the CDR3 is TGTGCCAGCAGGGTAGATGGCGGGGGCCCAGATACGCAGTATTTT.

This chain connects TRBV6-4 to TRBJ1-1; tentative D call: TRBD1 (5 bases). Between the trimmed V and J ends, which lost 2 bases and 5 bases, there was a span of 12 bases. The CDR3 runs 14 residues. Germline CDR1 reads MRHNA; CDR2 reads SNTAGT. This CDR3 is CASSDKLWGTEAFF. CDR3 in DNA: TGTGCCAGCAGTGACAAGTTGTGGGGGACTGAAGCTTTCTTT.

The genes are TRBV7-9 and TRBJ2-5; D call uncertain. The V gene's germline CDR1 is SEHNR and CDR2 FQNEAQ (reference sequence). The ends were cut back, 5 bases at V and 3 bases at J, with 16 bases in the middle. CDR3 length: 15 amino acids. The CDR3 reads CASSLRTGSEETQYF. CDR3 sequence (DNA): TGTGCCAGCAGCCTTAGGACGGGTAGTGAAGAGACCCAGTACTTC.

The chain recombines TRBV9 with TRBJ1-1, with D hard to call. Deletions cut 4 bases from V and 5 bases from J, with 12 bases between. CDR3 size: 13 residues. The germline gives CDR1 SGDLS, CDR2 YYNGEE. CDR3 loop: CASSLNRGTEAFF. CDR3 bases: TGTGCCAGCAGCTTAAACCGGGGAACTGAAGCTTTCTTT.

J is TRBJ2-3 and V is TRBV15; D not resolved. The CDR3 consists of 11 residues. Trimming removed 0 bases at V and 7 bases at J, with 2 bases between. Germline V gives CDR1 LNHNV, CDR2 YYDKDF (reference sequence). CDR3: CATSREHTQYF. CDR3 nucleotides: TGTGCCACCAGCAGAGAGCATACGCAGTATTTT. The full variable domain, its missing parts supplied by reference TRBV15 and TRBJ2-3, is DAMVIQNPRYQVTQFGKPVTLSCSQTLNHNVMYWYQQKSSQAPKLLFHYYDKDFNNEADTPDNFQSRRPNTSFCFLDIRSPGLGDTAMYLCATSREHTQYFGPGTRLTVL.

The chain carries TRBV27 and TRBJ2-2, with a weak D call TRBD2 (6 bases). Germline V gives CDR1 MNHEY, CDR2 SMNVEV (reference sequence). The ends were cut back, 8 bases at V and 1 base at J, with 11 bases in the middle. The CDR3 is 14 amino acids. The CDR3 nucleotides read TGTGCCAGCTGGCGGCGGGAGAACACCGGGGAGCTGTTTTTT. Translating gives CASWRRENTGELFF.

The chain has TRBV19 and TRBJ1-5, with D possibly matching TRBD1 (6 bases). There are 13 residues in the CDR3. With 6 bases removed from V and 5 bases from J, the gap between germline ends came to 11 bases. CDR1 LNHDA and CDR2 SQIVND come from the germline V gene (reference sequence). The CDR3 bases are TGTGCCAGTAGGATCAGGGGCGATCAGCCCCAGCATTTT. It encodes CASRIRGDQPQHF.

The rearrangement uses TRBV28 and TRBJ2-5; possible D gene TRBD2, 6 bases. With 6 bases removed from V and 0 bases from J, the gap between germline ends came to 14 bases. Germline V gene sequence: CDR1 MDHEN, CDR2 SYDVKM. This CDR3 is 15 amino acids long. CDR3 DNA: TGTGCCAGCAGATCTAGCGCCGATGACCAAGAGACCCAGTACTTC. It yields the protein CASRSSADDQETQYF.

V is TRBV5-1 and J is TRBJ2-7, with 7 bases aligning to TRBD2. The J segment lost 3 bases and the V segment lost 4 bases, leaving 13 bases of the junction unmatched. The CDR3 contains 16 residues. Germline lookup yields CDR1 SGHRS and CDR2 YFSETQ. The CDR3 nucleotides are TGCGCCAGCAGCCCCGAAAGGTTGGGCGGGAGCTACGAGCAGTACTTC. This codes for CASSPERLGGSYEQYF.

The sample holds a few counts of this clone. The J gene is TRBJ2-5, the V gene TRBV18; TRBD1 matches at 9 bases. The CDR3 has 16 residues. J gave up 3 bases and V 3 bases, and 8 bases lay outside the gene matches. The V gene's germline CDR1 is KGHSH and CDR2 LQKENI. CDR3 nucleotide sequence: TGTGCCAGCTCACCTACACAGGGGGCTAGTAAAGAGACCCAGTACTTC. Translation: CASSPTQGASKETQYF. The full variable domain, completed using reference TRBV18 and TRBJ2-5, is NAGVMQNPRHLVRRRGQEARLRCSPMKGHSHVYWYRQLPEEGLKFMVYLQKENIIDESGMPKERFSAEFPKEGPSILRIQQVVRGDSAAYFCASSPTQGASKETQYFGPGTRLLVL.

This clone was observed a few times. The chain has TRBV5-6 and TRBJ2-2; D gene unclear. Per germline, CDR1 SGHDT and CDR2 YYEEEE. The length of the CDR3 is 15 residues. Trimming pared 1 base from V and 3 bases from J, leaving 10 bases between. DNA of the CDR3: TGTGCCAGCAGCTTGAAGGAAATGGACACCGGGGAGCTGTTTTTT. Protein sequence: CASSLKEMDTGELFF.

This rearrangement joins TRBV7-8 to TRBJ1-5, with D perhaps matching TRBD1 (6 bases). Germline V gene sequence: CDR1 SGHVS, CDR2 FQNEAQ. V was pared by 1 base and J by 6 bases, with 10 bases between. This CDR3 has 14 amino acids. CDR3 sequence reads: CASSLGGRGQPQHF. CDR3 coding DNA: TGTGCCAGCAGCTTAGGGGGGCGCGGTCAGCCCCAGCATTTT.

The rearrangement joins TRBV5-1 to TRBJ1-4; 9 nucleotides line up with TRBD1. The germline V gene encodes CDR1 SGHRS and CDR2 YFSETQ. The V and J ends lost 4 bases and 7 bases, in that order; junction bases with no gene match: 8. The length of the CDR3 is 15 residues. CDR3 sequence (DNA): TGCGCCAGCAGCGTAAACAGGGGGCGCGGTGAAAAACTGTTTTTT. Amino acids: CASSVNRGRGEKLFF. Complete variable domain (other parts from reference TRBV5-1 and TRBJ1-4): KAGVTQTPRYLIKTRGQQVTLSCSPISGHRSVSWYQQTPGQGLQFLFEYFSETQRNKGNFPGRFSGRQFSNSRSEMNVSTLELGDSALYLCASSVNRGRGEKLFFGSGTQLSVL.

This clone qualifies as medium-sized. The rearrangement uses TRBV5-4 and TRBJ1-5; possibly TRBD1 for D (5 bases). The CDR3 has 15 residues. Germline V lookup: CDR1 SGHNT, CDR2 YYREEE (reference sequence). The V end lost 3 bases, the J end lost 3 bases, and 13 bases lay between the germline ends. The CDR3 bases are TGTGCCAGCAGCTACAGACCAGGGATCAATCAGCCCCAGCATTTT. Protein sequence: CASSYRPGINQPQHF.

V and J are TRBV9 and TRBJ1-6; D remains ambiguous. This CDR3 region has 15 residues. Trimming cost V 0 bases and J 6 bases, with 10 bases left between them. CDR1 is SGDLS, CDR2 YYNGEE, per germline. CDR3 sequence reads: CASSVEGSLNSPLHF. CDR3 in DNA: TGTGCCAGCAGCGTAGAGGGCAGCCTTAATTCACCCCTCCACTTT.

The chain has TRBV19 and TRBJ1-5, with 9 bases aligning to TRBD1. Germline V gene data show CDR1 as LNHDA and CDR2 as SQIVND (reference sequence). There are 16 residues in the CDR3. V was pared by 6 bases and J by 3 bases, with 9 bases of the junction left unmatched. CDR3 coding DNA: TGTGCCAGTAGGACAACCGGGACAGGGAACAATCAGCCCCAGCATTTT. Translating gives CASRTTGTGNNQPQHF.

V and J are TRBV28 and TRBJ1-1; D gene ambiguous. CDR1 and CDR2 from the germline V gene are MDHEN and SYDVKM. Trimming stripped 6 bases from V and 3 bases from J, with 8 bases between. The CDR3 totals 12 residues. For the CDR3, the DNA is TGTGCCAGCAGCTACCCGGACACTGAAGCTTTCTTT. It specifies CASSYPDTEAFF. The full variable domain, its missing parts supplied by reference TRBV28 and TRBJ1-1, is DVKVTQSSRYLVKRTGEKVFLECVQDMDHENMFWYRQDPGLGLRLIYFSYDVKMKEKGDIPEGYSVSREKKERFSLILESASTNQTSMYLCASSYPDTEAFFGQGTRLTVV.

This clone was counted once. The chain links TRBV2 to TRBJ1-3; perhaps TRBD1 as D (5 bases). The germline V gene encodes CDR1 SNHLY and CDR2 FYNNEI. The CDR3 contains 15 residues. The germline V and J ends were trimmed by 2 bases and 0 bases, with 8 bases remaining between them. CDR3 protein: CASSEWQGSGNTIYF. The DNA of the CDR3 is TGTGCCAGCAGTGAATGGCAGGGCTCTGGAAACACCATATATTTT.